One and the same sample provided the 31 T cell receptor beta chains below, sequenced in a study of cytomegalovirus exposure and HLA in healthy donors. Both 60 Vbeta primers and 13 Jbeta primers went into the PCR. The data were produced by immunoSEQ multiplex PCR, yet TCRdb's version contains in-frame clones alone and is incomplete. The data hold around 100,000 clones, with 76% observed a single time. Sequencing was done on a sample of PBMCs. The receptors originated from a young woman in good health and CMV-seropositive.

Written as DNA, the CDR3 is TGTGCCAGCAGCCGCTTCTCTACGGGAGTATCCGGGGAGCTGTTTTTT. It yields the protein CASSRFSTGVSGELFF. This chain joins TRBV5-4 and TRBJ2-2, with TRBD2 as a possible D gene (6 bases). Trimming pared 4 bases from V and 6 bases from J, leaving 19 bases between. CDR1 SGHNT and CDR2 YYREEE come from the germline V gene (reference sequence). This CDR3 is 16 amino acids long.

The chain is built from TRBV5-5 and TRBJ1-3; D remains ambiguous. Germline V CDR1 and CDR2: SGHKS, YYEKEE (reference sequence). The length of the CDR3 is 15 residues. Trimming removed 1 base at V and 6 bases at J, with 14 bases between. The CDR3 loop reads CASSLWLRSANTIYF. CDR3 nucleotide sequence: TGTGCCAGCAGCTTGTGGCTCAGGTCGGCAAACACCATATATTTT.

The chain joins TRBV19 to TRBJ1-2, with TRBD1 matching 7 bases. Germline V gives CDR1 LNHDA, CDR2 SQIVND (reference sequence). The V segment lost 7 bases and the J segment 2 bases; nucleotides outside the gene matches: 7. This CDR3 has 14 amino acids. CDR3 DNA: TGTGCCAGTACCCCCAAGACAGGGAACTATGGCTACACCTTC. This codes for CASTPKTGNYGYTF.

The chain combines TRBV18 with TRBJ2-3, with D maybe TRBD2 (6 bases). The V and J ends lost 3 bases and 3 bases respectively, with 16 bases between them. Germline V gene sequence: CDR1 KGHSH, CDR2 LQKENI. CDR3 length: 16 residues. CDR3: CASSPVGEASTDTQYF. CDR3 nucleotide sequence: TGTGCCAGCTCACCGGTGGGGGAGGCAAGTACAGATACGCAGTATTTT.

The sample holds one count of this clone. V and J are TRBV27 and TRBJ2-2; unclear D gene. Trimming stripped 6 bases from V and 3 bases from J, with 8 bases between. Germline V gene data show CDR1 as MNHEY and CDR2 as SMNVEV (reference sequence). The CDR3 has 13 residues. The CDR3 bases are TGTGCCAGCAGCCCTGTGTACACCGGGGAGCTGTTTTTT. This translates into CASSPVYTGELFF.

The CDR3 region has the DNA TGTGCCAGCAGCTTAGGTCAGTTTGAAGCTTTCTTT. Translation gives CASSLGQFEAFF. The gene calls are TRBV7-9 and TRBJ1-1; no clear D gene. CDR1 and CDR2 (germline): SEHNR, FQNEAQ (reference sequence). V lost 1 base, J lost 7 bases, and 7 bases lay in between. The CDR3 is 12 amino acids. Full variable domain (remainder filled in from reference TRBV7-9 and TRBJ1-1): DTGVSQNPRHKITKRGQNVTFRCDPISEHNRLYWYRQTLGQGPEFLTYFQNEAQLEKSRLLSDRFSAERPKGSFSTLEIQRTEQGDSAMYLCASSLGQFEAFFGQGTRLTVV.

The V call is TRBV6-1, the J call TRBJ2-7; a possible D gene is TRBD1 (6 bases). There are 14 residues in the CDR3. The V gene's germline CDR1 is MNHNS and CDR2 SASEGT. Trimming took off 6 bases at V and 0 bases at J, with 12 bases between the two ends. Here the CDR3 reads CASSPDRISYEQYF. CDR3 coding DNA: TGTGCCAGCAGCCCGGACAGAATCTCCTACGAGCAGTACTTC.

V gene TRBV11-1 combines with J gene TRBJ2-7; 9 positions agree with TRBD1. From germline, CDR1 is SGHAT and CDR2 FQDESV (reference sequence). The CDR3 is made up of 14 amino acids. J was trimmed by 5 bases and V by 5 bases; bases with no gene match: 7. CDR3 region: CASSPGQGVDEQYF. The CDR3 DNA reads TGTGCCAGCAGCCCGGGACAGGGAGTCGACGAGCAGTACTTC.

The CDR3 DNA reads as TGTGCCAGCTCCCCCTCTAGAGTCGTTTCCTACGAGCAGTACTTC. Translating it yields CASSPSRVVSYEQYF. The chain carries TRBV18 and TRBJ2-7; D is unclear. The CDR3 has 15 amino acids. V shed 6 bases and J shed 1 base, with 16 bases lying between them. Germline V CDR1 and CDR2: KGHSH, LQKENI.

The chain carries TRBV6-7 and TRBJ2-2, with 9 nucleotides matching TRBD1. Being an ORF, TRBV6-7 has a function that is uncertain. After removal of 2 bases from V and 3 bases from J, the junction contained 19 bases not matched to a gene. There are 21 residues in the CDR3. The CDR3 region has the DNA TGTGCCAGCAGTTACGAGGCGCTGGCGGGGACAGGGTTTAAAGACACCGGGGAGCTGTTTTTT. Translated: CASSYEALAGTGFKDTGELFF.

The chain is built from TRBV28 and TRBJ2-2; unclear D gene. V was shortened by 4 bases and J by 4 bases, with 7 bases between the two germline ends. CDR3 length: 13 residues. Looked up from germline, CDR1 is MDHEN and CDR2 is SYDVKM. DNA of the CDR3: TGTGCCAGCAGTTCCAGGCCCACCGGGGAGCTGTTTTTT. Protein product: CASSSRPTGELFF.

V and J are TRBV5-1 and TRBJ1-3, with D maybe TRBD1 (6 bases). The CDR3 has 13 amino acids. Per germline, CDR1 SGHRS and CDR2 YFSETQ. V was pared by 5 bases and J by 4 bases, with 10 bases between. The CDR3 loop is CASRRDRGNTIYF. In nucleotides, the CDR3 is TGCGCCAGCAGGCGTGACAGGGGAAACACCATATATTTT.

The V gene is TRBV9, the J gene TRBJ2-1, with a tentative D call TRBD2 (5 bases). The CDR3 runs 14 residues. V was clipped by 3 bases and J by 3 bases, with 10 bases between them. The germline gives CDR1 SGDLS, CDR2 YYNGEE. CDR3 DNA: TGTGCCAGCAGCGCACGGGATCTCTACAATGAGCAGTTCTTC. As protein: CASSARDLYNEQFF. The full variable domain, in which reference TRBV9 and TRBJ2-1 provide the parts outside the CDR3, is DSGVTQTPKHLITATGQRVTLRCSPRSGDLSVYWYQQSLDQGLQFLIQYYNGEERAKGNILERFSAQQFPDLHSELNLSSLELGDSALYFCASSARDLYNEQFFGPGTRLTVL.

A single count supports this clone. CDR3 sequence (DNA): TGCGCCAGCAGCTTGGCCGGGACAGGCTCCTACAATGAGCAGTTCTTC. Translated, it gives CASSLAGTGSYNEQFF. This chain joins TRBV5-1 and TRBJ2-1; 8 bases align to TRBD1. CDR1 SGHRS and CDR2 YFSETQ come from the germline V gene. After removal of 0 bases from V and 0 bases from J, the junction contained 2 bases not matched to a gene. The CDR3 runs 16 residues.

The rearrangement joins TRBV7-2 to TRBJ2-7; 11 positions match TRBD2. J lost 6 bases, V lost 3 bases, and 13 bases had no gene match. Germline lookup yields CDR1 SGHTA and CDR2 FQGNSA. The CDR3 totals 17 residues. The CDR3 protein is CASSFNSGRAVRVEQYF. DNA of the CDR3: TGTGCCAGCAGCTTCAATAGCGGGAGGGCCGTTCGTGTCGAGCAGTACTTC. The full variable domain, with the rest looked up from reference TRBV7-2 and TRBJ2-7, is GAGVSQSPSNKVTEKGKDVELRCDPISGHTALYWYRQSLGQGLEFLIYFQGNSAPDKSGLPSDRFSAERTGGSVSTLTIQRTQQEDSAVYLCASSFNSGRAVRVEQYFGPGTRLTVT.

This clone appeared a few times. V gene TRBV7-3 combines with J gene TRBJ1-1, with 9 bases matching TRBD1. V shed 5 bases, J shed 1 base, and the junction held 8 bases outside the gene matches. Germline V gene lookup returns CDR1 SGHTA and CDR2 FQGTGA. The CDR3 consists of 16 residues. The CDR3 sequence is CASSPLRTGANTEAFF. In DNA, the CDR3 is TGTGCCAGCAGCCCGCTCCGGACAGGGGCGAACACTGAAGCTTTCTTT.

This chain links TRBV9 with TRBJ1-5, with 7 bases that match TRBD1. This CDR3 contains 15 residues. Looked up from germline, CDR1 is SGDLS and CDR2 is YYNGEE. With V trimmed by 0 bases and J by 3 bases, 3 bases remained unmatched. The CDR3 region is CASSVEGGPNQPQHF. In nucleotides, the CDR3 is TGTGCCAGCAGCGTAGAAGGGGGCCCCAATCAGCCCCAGCATTTT.

This clone came up a few times. The rearrangement links TRBV29-1 to TRBJ1-1; a possible D gene is TRBD1 (5 bases). The germline CDR1 and CDR2 sequences are SQVTM and ANQGSEA. The ends were cut back, 7 bases at V and 7 bases at J, with 13 bases in the middle. The CDR3 is 11 amino acids. This CDR3 reads CSGGWTHEAFF. The DNA for the CDR3 is TGCAGCGGAGGCTGGACACATGAAGCTTTCTTT.

This clone was recorded a few times. The chain uses TRBV5-1 and TRBJ2-3, with TRBD2 matching over 7 bases. Germline CDR1 and CDR2: SGHRS and YFSETQ. The CDR3 is made up of 16 amino acids. The trim removed 0 bases at V and 4 bases at J, leaving 8 bases unmatched. CDR3 loop: CASSLVVTSIPDTQYF. CDR3 DNA sequence: TGCGCCAGCAGCTTGGTTGTGACTAGCATCCCAGATACGCAGTATTTT.

This chain links TRBV30 with TRBJ1-5; maybe TRBD1 (6 bases). Looked up from germline, CDR1 is GTSNPN and CDR2 is SVGIG (reference sequence). CDR3 length: 17 amino acids. Trimming removed 4 bases from V and 0 bases from J, with 19 bases in between. Written as DNA, the CDR3 is TGTGCCTGGACCCATAACACCGGGACACCTAGCAATCAGCCCCAGCATTTT. It yields the protein CAWTHNTGTPSNQPQHF.

This clone was found once. The gene calls are TRBV4-3 and TRBJ1-2, with TRBD1 as a possible D gene (6 bases). The CDR3 is 16 amino acids. Trimming left V 2 bases short and J 4 bases short, with 17 bases between. The V gene's germline CDR1 is LGHNA and CDR2 YSLEER. The CDR3 protein is CASSQSDSSGFYGYTF. Here the CDR3 DNA reads TGCGCCAGCAGCCAATCGGACAGCTCGGGTTTCTATGGCTACACCTTC.

This clone was detected a few times. This chain uses TRBV27 with TRBJ2-7; 8 bases match TRBD1. The CDR3 is made up of 14 amino acids. V lost 0 bases and J lost 5; bases outside the gene matches: 3. Germline V gene sequence: CDR1 MNHEY, CDR2 SMNVEV (reference sequence). CDR3 nucleotide sequence: TGTGCCAGCAGTTTATCGACAGGGGACCACGAGCAGTACTTC. Protein product: CASSLSTGDHEQYF.

The rearrangement links TRBV2 to TRBJ1-1, with TRBD1 matching 9 bases. J gave up 5 bases and V 5 bases, and 9 bases lay outside the gene matches. The CDR3 has 15 residues. CDR1 and CDR2 (germline): SNHLY, FYNNEI. DNA for the CDR3: TGTGCCAGCAGTCAACAGGGGGCCCGGGGAACTGAAGCTTTCTTT. It encodes CASSQQGARGTEAFF. Variable domain in full (rest from reference TRBV2 and TRBJ1-1): EPEVTQTPSHQVTQMGQEVILRCVPISNHLYFYWYRQILGQKVEFLVSFYNNEISEKSEIFDDQFSVERPDGSNFTLKIRSTKLEDSAMYFCASSQQGARGTEAFFGQGTRLTVV.

The chain uses TRBV12-5 and TRBJ1-2; tentatively, D is TRBD1 (5 bases). Germline loops: CDR1 LGHNT, CDR2 FRNRAP. Trimming cost V 6 bases and J 3 bases, with 17 bases left between them. The CDR3 covers 15 residues. In DNA, the CDR3 is TGTGCTAGTGGAGCCGACGGCGGGGCTTACTATGGCTACACCTTC. Translation gives CASGADGGAYYGYTF.

This chain joins TRBV9 and TRBJ2-7; 8 bases map to TRBD2. The trim removed 4 bases at V and 0 bases at J, leaving 9 bases unmatched. The germline V gene encodes CDR1 SGDLS and CDR2 YYNGEE. The CDR3 length is 16 residues. CDR3 DNA sequence: TGTGCCAGCAGCCCCACGGTCGCGGGAGGCTCCTACGAGCAGTACTTC. Translated, it gives CASSPTVAGGSYEQYF. The variable domain in full, completed from reference TRBV9 and TRBJ2-7, reads DSGVTQTPKHLITATGQRVTLRCSPRSGDLSVYWYQQSLDQGLQFLIQYYNGEERAKGNILERFSAQQFPDLHSELNLSSLELGDSALYFCASSPTVAGGSYEQYFGPGTRLTVT.

The sample holds a few counts of this clone. The rearrangement links TRBV29-1 to TRBJ2-2; D might be TRBD2 (5 bases). V lost 6 bases to trimming and J lost 2 bases, with 10 bases between them. The CDR3 is 13 residues long. CDR1 and CDR2 from the germline V gene are SQVTM and ANQGSEA. CDR3 coding DNA: TGCAGCGTCGGACTTAAAAACACCGGGGAGCTGTTTTTT. Its translation: CSVGLKNTGELFF.

This rearrangement joins TRBV10-3 to TRBJ1-3; D unresolved. Trimming stripped 4 bases from V and 5 bases from J, with 15 bases between. Looked up from germline, CDR1 is ENHRY and CDR2 is SYGVKD. There are 15 residues in the CDR3. CDR3 protein: CAISAPTVLRNTIYF. The CDR3 DNA is TGTGCCATCAGTGCACCAACAGTACTCCGAAACACCATATATTTT.

This chain connects TRBV5-1 to TRBJ1-4; 7 bases line up with TRBD1. V shed 0 bases, J shed 14 bases, and the junction held 13 bases outside the gene matches. Germline V gene sequence: CDR1 SGHRS, CDR2 YFSETQ. This CDR3 has 15 residues. The CDR3 nucleotides are TGCGCCAGCAGCTTGGGGTCCCTTAAGGGGGCTAAGCTGTTTTTT. Its protein is CASSLGSLKGAKLFF. Full variable domain (missing parts from reference TRBV5-1 and TRBJ1-4): KAGVTQTPRYLIKTRGQQVTLSCSPISGHRSVSWYQQTPGQGLQFLFEYFSETQRNKGNFPGRFSGRQFSNSRSEMNVSTLELGDSALYLCASSLGSLKGAKLFFGSGTQLSVL.

The chain couples TRBV5-4 to TRBJ1-2, with 7 positions matching TRBD1. This CDR3 is built from 13 residues. The V gene end was trimmed by 5 bases and the J gene end by 8 bases; junction bases not matched to a gene: 9. Germline V gene sequence: CDR1 SGHNT, CDR2 YYREEE (reference sequence). The CDR3 here is CASRFTGVEGYTF. In nucleotides, the CDR3 is TGTGCCAGCAGATTTACAGGGGTGGAAGGCTACACCTTC.

The chain employs TRBV6-5 and TRBJ1-1; 8 bases map to TRBD1. This CDR3 spans 16 amino acids. Trimming took 2 bases from V and 3 from J; bases not matched to a gene: 8. Germline-derived CDR1 and CDR2 are MNHEY and SVGAGI. The CDR3 protein is CASSYGAGGVYTEAFF. The DNA for the CDR3 is TGTGCCAGCAGTTACGGGGCAGGGGGCGTTTACACTGAAGCTTTCTTT.

This sequence joins TRBV7-2 and TRBJ1-2; no reliable D call. V was cut by 1 base and J by 4 bases, with 19 bases left in between. The CDR3 runs to 17 residues. Germline V gene lookup returns CDR1 SGHTA and CDR2 FQGNSA. CDR3 in DNA: TGTGCCAGCAGCTTAGTCCCTCAATCCACGGAGTTCTATGGCTACACCTTC. Translated, it gives CASSLVPQSTEFYGYTF.